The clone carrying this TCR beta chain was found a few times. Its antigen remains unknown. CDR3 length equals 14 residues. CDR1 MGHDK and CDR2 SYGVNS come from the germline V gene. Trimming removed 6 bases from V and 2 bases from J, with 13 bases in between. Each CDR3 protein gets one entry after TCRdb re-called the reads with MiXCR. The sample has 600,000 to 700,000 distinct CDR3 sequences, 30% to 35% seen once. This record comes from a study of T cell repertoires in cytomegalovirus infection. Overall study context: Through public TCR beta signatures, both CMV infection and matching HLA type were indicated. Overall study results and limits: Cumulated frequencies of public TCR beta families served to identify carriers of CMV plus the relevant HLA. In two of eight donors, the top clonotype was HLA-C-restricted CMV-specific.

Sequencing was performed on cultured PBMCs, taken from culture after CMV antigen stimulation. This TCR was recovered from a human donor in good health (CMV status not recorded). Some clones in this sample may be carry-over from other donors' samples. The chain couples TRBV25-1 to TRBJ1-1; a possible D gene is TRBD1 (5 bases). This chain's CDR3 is CASREGLGNTEAFF. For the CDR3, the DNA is TGTGCCAGCAGGGAGGGACTCGGAAACACTGAAGCTTTCTTT.